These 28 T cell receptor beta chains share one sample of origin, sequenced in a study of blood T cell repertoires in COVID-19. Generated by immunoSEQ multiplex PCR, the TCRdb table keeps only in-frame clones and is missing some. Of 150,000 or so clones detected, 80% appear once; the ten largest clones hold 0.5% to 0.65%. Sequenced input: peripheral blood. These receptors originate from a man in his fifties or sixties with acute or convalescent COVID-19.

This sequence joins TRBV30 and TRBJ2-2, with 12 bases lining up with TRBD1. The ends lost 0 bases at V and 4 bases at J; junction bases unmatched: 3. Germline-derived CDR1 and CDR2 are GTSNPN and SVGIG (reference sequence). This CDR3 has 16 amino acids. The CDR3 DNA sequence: TGTGCCTGGAGTGTATGGGACAGGGGGCCCACCGGGGAGCTGTTTTTT. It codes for CAWSVWDRGPTGELFF. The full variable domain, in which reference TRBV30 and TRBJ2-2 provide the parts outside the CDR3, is SQTIHQWPATLVQPVGSPLSLECTVEGTSNPNLYWYRQAAGRGLQLLFYSVGIGQISSEVPQNLSASRPQDRQFILSSKKLLLSDSGFYLCAWSVWDRGPTGELFFGEGSRLTVL.

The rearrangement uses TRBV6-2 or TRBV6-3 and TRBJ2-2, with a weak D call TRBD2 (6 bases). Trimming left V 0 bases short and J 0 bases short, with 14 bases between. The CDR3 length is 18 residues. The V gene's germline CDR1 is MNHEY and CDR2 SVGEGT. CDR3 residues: CASSYSPRGSANTGELFF. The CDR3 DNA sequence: TGTGCCAGCAGTTACTCGCCTCGGGGGAGCGCGAACACCGGGGAGCTGTTTTTT.

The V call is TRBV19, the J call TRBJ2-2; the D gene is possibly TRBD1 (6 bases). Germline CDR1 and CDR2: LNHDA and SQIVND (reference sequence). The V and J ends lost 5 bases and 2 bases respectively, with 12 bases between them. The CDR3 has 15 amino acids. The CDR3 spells CASSVDRLNTGELFF. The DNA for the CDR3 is TGTGCCAGTAGTGTCGACAGGCTCAACACCGGGGAGCTGTTTTTT.

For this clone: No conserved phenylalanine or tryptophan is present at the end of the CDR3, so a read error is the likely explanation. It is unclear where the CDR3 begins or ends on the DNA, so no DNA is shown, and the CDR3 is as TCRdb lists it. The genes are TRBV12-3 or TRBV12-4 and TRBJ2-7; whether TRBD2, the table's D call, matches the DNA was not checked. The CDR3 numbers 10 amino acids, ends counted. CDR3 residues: CASSSRVGTI.

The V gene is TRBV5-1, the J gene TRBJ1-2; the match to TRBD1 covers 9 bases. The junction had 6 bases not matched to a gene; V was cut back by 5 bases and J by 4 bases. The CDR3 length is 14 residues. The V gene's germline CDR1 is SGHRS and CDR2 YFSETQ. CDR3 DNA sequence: TGCGCCAGCAGACAGGACAGGGGTATCTATGGCTACACCTTC. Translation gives CASRQDRGIYGYTF.

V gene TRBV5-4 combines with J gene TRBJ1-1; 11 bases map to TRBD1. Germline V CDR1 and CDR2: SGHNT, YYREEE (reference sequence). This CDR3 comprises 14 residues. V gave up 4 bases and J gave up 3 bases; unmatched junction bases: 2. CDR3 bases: TGTGCCAGCAGCCGGGACAGGGGGTACACTGAAGCTTTCTTT. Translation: CASSRDRGYTEAFF.

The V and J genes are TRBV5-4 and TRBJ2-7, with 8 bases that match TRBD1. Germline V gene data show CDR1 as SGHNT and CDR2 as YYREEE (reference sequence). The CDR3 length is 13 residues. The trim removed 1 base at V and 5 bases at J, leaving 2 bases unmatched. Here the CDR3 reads CASSLTGGNEQYF. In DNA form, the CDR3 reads TGTGCCAGCAGCTTGACAGGGGGGAACGAGCAGTACTTC.

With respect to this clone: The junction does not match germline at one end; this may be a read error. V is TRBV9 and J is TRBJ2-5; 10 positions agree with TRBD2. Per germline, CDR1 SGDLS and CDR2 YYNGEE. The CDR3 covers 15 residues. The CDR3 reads CVSSVRAGGRETQYF. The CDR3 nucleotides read TGTGTCAGCAGCGTCAGAGCGGGGGGGCGTGAGACCCAGTACTTC.

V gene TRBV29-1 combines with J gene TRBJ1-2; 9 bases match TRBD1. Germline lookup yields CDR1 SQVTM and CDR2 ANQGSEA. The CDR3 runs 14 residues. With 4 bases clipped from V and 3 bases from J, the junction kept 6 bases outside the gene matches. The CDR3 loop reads CSVVRTGVDYGYTF. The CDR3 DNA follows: TGCAGCGTTGTCAGGACAGGGGTTGACTATGGCTACACCTTC.

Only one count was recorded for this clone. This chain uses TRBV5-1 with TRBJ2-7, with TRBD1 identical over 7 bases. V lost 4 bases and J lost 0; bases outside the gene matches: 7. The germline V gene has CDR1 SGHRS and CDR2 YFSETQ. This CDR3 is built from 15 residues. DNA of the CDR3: TGCGCCAGCAGCCGAGAGACAGGGAGCTCCTACGAGCAGTACTTC. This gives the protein CASSRETGSSYEQYF.

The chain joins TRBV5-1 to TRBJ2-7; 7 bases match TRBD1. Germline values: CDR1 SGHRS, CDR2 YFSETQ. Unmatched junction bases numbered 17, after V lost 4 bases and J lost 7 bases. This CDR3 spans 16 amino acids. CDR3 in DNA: TGCGCCAGCAGCCCCGGAACAGGGGCAGGGGCTGGGGAGCAGTACTTC. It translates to CASSPGTGAGAGEQYF.

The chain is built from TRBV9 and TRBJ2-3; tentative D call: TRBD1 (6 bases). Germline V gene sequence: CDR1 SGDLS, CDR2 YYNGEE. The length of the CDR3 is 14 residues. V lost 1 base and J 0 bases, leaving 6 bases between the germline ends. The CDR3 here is CASSVTGSTDTQYF. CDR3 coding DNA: TGTGCCAGCAGCGTAACAGGGAGCACAGATACGCAGTATTTT.

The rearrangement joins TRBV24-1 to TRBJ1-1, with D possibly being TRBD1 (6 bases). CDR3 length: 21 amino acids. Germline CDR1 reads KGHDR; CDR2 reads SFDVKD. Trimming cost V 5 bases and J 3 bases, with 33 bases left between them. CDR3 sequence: CATSVPRGVGPRGRRDTEAFF. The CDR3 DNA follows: TGTGCCACCAGTGTCCCTAGGGGGGTAGGACCCCGCGGGAGGAGGGACACTGAAGCTTTCTTT.

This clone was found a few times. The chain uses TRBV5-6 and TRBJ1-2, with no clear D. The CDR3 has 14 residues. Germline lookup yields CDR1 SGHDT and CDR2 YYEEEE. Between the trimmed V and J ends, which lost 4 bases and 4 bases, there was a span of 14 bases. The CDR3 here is CASSPGRSIYGYTF. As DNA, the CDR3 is TGTGCCAGCAGCCCTGGGAGGAGCATCTATGGCTACACCTTC.

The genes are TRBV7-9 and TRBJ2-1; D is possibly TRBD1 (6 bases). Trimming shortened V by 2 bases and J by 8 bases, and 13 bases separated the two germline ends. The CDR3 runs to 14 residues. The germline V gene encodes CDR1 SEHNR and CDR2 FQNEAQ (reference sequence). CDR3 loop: CASSLSGQWDEQFF. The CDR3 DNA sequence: TGTGCCAGCAGCTTATCTGGACAGTGGGATGAGCAGTTCTTC.

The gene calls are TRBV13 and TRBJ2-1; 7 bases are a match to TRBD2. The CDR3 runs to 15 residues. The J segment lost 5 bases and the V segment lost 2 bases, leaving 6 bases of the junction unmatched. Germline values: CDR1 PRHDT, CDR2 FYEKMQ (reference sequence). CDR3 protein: CASSLRGSLHNEQFF. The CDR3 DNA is TGTGCCAGCAGCTTACGCGGGAGCCTCCACAATGAGCAGTTCTTC.

The CDR3 loop reads CASSSSGTGRREQYF. CDR3 DNA: TGTGCCAGCAGCTCCTCCGGGACAGGGCGTCGCGAGCAGTACTTC. The rearrangement joins TRBV7-8 to TRBJ2-7; 9 bases line up with TRBD1. Germline V CDR1 and CDR2: SGHVS, FQNEAQ. The CDR3 has 15 amino acids. After removal of 4 bases from V and 6 bases from J, the junction contained 10 bases not matched to a gene.

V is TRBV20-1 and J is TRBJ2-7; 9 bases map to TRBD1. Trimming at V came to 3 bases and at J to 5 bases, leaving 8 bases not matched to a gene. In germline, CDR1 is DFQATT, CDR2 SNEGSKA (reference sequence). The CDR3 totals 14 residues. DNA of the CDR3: TGCAGTGCTAGTGCCGGGACAGGGTTCCACGAGCAGTACTTC. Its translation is CSASAGTGFHEQYF.

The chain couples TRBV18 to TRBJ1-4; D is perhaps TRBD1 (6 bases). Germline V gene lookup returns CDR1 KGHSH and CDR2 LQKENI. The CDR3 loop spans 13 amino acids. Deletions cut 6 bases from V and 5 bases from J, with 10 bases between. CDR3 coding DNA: TGTGCCAGCTCCAGTACAGGGAATGAAAAACTGTTTTTT. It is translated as CASSSTGNEKLFF.

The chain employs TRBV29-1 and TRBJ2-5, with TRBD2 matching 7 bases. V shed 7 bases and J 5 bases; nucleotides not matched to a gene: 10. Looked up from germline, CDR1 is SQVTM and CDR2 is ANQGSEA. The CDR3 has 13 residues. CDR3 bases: TGCAGCGGGCGCTTGGGGGGGTCCGAGACCCAGTACTTC. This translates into CSGRLGGSETQYF.

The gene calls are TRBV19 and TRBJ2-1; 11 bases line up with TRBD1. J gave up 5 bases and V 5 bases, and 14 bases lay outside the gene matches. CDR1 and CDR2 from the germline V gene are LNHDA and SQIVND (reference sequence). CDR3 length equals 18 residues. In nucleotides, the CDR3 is TGTGCCAGTAGTGCCCATTCCGGGACAGGGGGGCGTAACAATGAGCAGTTCTTC. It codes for CASSAHSGTGGRNNEQFF.

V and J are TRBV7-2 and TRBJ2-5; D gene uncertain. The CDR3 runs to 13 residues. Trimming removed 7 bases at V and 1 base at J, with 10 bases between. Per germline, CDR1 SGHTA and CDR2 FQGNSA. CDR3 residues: CASTQRLQETQYF. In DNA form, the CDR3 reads TGTGCCAGCACTCAGAGACTCCAAGAGACCCAGTACTTC.

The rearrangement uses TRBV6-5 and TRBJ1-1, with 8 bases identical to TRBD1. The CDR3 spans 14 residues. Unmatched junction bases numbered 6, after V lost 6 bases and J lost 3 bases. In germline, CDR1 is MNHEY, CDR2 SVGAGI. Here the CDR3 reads CASRSDRGDTEAFF. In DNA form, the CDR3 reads TGTGCCAGCAGGAGCGACAGGGGAGACACTGAAGCTTTCTTT.

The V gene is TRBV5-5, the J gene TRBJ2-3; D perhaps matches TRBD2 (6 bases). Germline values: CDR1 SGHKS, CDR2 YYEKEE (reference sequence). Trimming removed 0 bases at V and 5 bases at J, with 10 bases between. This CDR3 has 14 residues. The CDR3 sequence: CASSLGPGGDTQYF. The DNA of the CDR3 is TGTGCCAGCAGCTTGGGGCCCGGGGGAGATACGCAGTATTTT.

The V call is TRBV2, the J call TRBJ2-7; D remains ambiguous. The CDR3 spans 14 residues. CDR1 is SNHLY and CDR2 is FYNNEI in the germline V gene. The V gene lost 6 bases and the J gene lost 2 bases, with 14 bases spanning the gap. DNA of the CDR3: TGTGCCAGCAGACCAACGGCGGTTCCCTACGAGCAGTACTTC. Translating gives CASRPTAVPYEQYF. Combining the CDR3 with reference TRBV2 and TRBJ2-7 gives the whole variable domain EPEVTQTPSHQVTQMGQEVILRCVPISNHLYFYWYRQILGQKVEFLVSFYNNEISEKSEIFDDQFSVERPDGSNFTLKIRSTKLEDSAMYFCASRPTAVPYEQYFGPGTRLTVT.

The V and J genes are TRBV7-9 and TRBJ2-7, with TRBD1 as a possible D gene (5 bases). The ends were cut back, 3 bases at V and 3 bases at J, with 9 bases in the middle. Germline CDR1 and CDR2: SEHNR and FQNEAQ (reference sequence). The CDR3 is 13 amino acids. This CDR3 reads CASSLGLGYEQYF. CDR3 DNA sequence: TGTGCCAGCAGCTTGGGGCTCGGCTACGAGCAGTACTTC.

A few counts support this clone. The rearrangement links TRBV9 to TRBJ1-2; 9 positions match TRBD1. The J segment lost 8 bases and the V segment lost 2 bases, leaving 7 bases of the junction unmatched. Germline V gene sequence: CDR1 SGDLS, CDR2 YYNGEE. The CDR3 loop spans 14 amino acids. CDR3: CASSVTDRGEGYTF. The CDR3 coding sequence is TGTGCCAGCAGCGTGACCGACAGGGGGGAAGGCTACACCTTC. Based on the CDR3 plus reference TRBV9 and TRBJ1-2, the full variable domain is DSGVTQTPKHLITATGQRVTLRCSPRSGDLSVYWYQQSLDQGLQFLIQYYNGEERAKGNILERFSAQQFPDLHSELNLSSLELGDSALYFCASSVTDRGEGYTFGSGTRLTVV.

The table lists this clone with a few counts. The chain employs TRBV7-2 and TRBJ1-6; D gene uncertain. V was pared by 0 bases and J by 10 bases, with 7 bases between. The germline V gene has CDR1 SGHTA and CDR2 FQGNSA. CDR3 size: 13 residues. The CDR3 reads CASSLARESPLHF. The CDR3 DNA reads TGTGCCAGCAGCTTAGCCCGGGAGTCACCCCTCCACTTT.